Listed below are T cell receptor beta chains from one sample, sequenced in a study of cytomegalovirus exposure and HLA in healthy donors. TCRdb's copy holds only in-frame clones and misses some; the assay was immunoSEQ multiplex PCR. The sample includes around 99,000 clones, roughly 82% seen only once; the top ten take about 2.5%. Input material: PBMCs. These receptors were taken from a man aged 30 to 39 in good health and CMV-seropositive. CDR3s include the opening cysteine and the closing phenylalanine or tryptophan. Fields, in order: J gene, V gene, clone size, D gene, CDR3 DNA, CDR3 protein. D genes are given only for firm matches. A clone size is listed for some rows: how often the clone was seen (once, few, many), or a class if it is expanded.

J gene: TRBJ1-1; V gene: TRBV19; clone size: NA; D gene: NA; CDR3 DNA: TGTGCCACCGAACCGGGGGGAGGCGGTTTACGAGCTTTCTTT; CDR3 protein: CATEPGGGGLRAFF
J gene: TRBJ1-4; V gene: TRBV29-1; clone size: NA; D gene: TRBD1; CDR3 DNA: TGCAGCGTCGAAGGTACAGGGGATAATGAAAAACTGTTTTTT; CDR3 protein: CSVEGTGDNEKLFF
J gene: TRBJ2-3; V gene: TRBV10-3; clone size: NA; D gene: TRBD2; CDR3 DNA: TGTGCCATCAGTTGGACTAGCGGAAGCACAGATACGCAGTATTTT; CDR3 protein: CAISWTSGSTDTQYF
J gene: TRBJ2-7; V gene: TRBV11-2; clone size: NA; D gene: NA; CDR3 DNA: TGTGCCAGCAGCTTAGTCCCGAGAGAGTCCTACGAGCAGTACTTC; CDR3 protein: CASSLVPRESYEQYF
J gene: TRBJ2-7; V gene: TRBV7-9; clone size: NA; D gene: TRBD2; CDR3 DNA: TGTGCCAGCAGCTCCTGGGGGGGAATCGACGAGCAGTACTTC; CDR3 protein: CASSSWGGIDEQYF
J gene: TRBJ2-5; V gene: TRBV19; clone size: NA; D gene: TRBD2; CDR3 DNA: TGTGCCAGTAGAACTAGCGGGGGGAACCAAGAGACCCAGTACTTC; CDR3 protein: CASRTSGGNQETQYF
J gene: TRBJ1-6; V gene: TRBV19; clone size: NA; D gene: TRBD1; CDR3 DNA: TGTGCCAGCGGGACAGCGGATTCACCCCTCCACTTT; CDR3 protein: CASGTADSPLHF
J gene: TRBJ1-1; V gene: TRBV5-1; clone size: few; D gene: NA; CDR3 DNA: TGCGCCAGCAGCGTAGGGGTCCCGGACACTGAAGCTTTCTTT; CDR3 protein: CASSVGVPDTEAFF
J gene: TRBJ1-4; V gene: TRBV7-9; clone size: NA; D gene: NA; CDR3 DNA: TGTGCCAGCAGCGTGCCGGGGTTTTATGAAAAACTGTTTTTT; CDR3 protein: CASSVPGFYEKLFF
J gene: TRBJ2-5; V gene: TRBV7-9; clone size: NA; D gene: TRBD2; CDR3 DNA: TGTTCCAGCAGCTTAGGTTCCAGCGGGGGGGGACTAGAGACCCAGTACTTC; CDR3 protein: CSSSLGSSGGGLETQYF
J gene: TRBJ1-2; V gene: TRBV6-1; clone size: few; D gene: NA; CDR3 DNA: TGTGCCAGCAGATCCTACTCAAACTATGGCTACACCTTC; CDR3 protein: CASRSYSNYGYTF
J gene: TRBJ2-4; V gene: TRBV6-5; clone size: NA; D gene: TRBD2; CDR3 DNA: TGTGCCAGCAGTTCACCGGGGGGGGCCGACAGTCAGTACTTC; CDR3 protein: CASSSPGGADSQYF
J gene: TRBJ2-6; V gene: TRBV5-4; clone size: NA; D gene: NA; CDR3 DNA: TGTGCCAGCAGCTTGGCCAATGGGGCCAACGTCCTGACTTTC; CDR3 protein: CASSLANGANVLTF
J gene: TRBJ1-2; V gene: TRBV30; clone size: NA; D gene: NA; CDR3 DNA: TGTGCCTGGAGCCGTGCCCGTCGGGGGGGCTACACCTTC; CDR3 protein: CAWSRARRGGYTF
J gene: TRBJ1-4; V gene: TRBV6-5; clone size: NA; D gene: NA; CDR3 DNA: TGTGCCAGCAGTTACTCGGGGGCTTCCAATGAAAAACTGTTTTTT; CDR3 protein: CASSYSGASNEKLFF
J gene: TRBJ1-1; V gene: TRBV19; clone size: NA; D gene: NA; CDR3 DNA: TGTGCCAGTAGTAGCGTAAACCGAGGGAACACTGAAGCTTTCTTT; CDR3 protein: CASSSVNRGNTEAFF
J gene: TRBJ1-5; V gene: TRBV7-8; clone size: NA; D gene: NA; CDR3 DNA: TGTGCCAGCAGCTTAGCGCCGGGGGTAGAGAGCAATCAGCCCCAGCATTTT; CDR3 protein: CASSLAPGVESNQPQHF
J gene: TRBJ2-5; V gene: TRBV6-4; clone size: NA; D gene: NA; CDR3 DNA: TGTGCCCGCTCCGGGGGAGAGAGAGAGACCCAGTACTTC; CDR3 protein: CARSGGERETQYF
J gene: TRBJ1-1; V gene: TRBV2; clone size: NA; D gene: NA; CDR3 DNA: TGTGCCAGCAGACGACAGAACTTGAACACTGAAGCTTTCTTT; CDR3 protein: CASRRQNLNTEAFF
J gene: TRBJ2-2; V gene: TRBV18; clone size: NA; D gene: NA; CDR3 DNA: TGTGCCAGCTCTCCTCAGGCCCTGAACACCGGGGAGCTGTTTTTT; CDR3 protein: CASSPQALNTGELFF
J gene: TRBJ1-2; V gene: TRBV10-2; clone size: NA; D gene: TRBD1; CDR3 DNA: TGCGCCAGCAGTGTTATCGCGGACAGGGCAATCGGAAGGGATGGCTACACCTTC; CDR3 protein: CASSVIADRAIGRDGYTF
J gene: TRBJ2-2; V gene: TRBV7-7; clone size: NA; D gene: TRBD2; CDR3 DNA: TGTGCTAGCAGCTTACGACTAGCGGGGAGGGGCACCGGGGAGCTGTTTTTT; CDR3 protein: CASSLRLAGRGTGELFF
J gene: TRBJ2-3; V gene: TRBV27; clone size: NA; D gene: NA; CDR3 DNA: TGTGCCAGTCGGGGGGCCACAGATACGCAGTATTTT; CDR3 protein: CASRGATDTQYF
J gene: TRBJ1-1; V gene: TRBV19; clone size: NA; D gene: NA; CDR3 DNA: TGTGCCAGTAGTATCGGGGGGCAGAACACTGAAGCTTTCTTT; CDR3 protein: CASSIGGQNTEAFF
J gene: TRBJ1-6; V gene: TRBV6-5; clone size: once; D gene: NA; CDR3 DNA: TGTGCCAGCGGCCGAGGCAGGGGATCACCCCTCCACTTT; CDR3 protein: CASGRGRGSPLHF
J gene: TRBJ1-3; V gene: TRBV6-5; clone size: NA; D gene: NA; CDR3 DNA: TGTGCCAGCAGTTACTCGCCTCCGGGGGGAAACACCATATATTTT; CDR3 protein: CASSYSPPGGNTIYF
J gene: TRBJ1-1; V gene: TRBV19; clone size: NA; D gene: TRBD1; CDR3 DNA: TGTGCCAGTAGTCTCAGACAGGGTGTTTCCACTGAAGCTTTCTTT; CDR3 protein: CASSLRQGVSTEAFF
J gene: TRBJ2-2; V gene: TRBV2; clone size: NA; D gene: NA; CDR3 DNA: TGTGCCAGCAGTGAAATGGGCTGGGAGCTGTTTTTT; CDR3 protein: CASSEMGWELFF
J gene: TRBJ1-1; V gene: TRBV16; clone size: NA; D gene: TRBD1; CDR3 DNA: TGTGCCAGCAGCCCCCGACAGGGAGACACTGAAGCTTTCTTT; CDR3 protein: CASSPRQGDTEAFF
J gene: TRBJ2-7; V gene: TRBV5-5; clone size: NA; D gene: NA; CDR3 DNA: TGTGCCAGCAGCCGTGAGGGAAGGGGGATTGGCTCCGACTCCTACGAGCAGTACTTC; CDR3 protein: CASSREGRGIGSDSYEQYF
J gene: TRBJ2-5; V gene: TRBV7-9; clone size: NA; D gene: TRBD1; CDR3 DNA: TGTGCCAGCAGCTTAGGACAGGGACCGGGAGAGACCCAGTACTTC; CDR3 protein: CASSLGQGPGETQYF
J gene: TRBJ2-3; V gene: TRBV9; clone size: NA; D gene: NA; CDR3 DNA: TGTGCCAGCACGGTTAGCGGTAACACAGATACGCAGTATTTT; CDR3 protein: CASTVSGNTDTQYF
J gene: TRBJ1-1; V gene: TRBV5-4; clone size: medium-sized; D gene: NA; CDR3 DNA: TGTGCCAGCAGCTTGGTGGGGGAGGGGAACACTGAAGCTTTCTTT; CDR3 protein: CASSLVGEGNTEAFF
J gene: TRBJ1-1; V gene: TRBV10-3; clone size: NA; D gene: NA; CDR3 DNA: TGTGCCATCAGGAGGACAGAGAGTAACACTGAAGCTTTCTTT; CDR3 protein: CAIRRTESNTEAFF
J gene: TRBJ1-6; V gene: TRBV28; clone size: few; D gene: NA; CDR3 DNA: TGTGCCAGCAGTCTCCCGCGGTTGTCACCCCTCCACTTT; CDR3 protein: CASSLPRLSPLHF
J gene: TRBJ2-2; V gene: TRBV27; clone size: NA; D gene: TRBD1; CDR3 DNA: TGTGCCAGCAGGCCCTTCGGGACAGTTAACGGGGAGCTGTTTTTT; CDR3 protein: CASRPFGTVNGELFF
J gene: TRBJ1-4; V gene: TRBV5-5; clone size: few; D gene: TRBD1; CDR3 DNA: TGTGCCAGCAGCTTGGGACAGGGTAACGAAAAACTGTTTTTT; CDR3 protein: CASSLGQGNEKLFF
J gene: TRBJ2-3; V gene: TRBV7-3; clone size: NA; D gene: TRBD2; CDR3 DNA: TGTGCCAGCAGCCCCCTGGGGGGGAGCACAGATACGCAGTATTTT; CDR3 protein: CASSPLGGSTDTQYF
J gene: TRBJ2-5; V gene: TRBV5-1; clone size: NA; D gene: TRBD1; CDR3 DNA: TGCGCCAGCAGCTTGGCAGGGGGCAGCGAGACCCAGTACTTC; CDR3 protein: CASSLAGGSETQYF
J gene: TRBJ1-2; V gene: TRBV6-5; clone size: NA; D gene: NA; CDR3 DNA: TGTGCCAGCAGTACGGGGTTTCCTTCTGGCTACACCTTC; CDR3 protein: CASSTGFPSGYTF
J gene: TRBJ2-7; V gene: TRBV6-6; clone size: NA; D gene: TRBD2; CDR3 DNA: TGTGCCAGTCGACGGGGGGAAGACTACGAGCAGTACTTC; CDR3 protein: CASRRGEDYEQYF
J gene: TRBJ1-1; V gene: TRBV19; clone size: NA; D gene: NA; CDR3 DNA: TGTGCCAGTAGTTGGAGAGGGGGGGGGACTGAAGCTTTCTTT; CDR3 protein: CASSWRGGGTEAFF
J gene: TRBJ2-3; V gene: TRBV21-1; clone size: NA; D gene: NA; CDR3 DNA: NA; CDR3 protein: CASLIAVGAGASTDTQYF
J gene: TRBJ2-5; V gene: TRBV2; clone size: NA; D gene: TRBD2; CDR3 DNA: TGTGCCAGCAGTGAAGCGCTAACTAGCGGTTACCAAGAGACCCAGTACTTC; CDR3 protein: CASSEALTSGYQETQYF
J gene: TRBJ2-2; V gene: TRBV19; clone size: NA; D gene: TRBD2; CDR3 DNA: TGTGCCAGCGGGGGGGCCCCTGGGGAGCTGTTTTTT; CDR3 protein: CASGGAPGELFF
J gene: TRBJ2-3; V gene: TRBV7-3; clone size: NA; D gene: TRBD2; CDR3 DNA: TGTGCCAGCAGCTTTTTGGGGGGGAGGGGTACAGATACGCAGTATTTT; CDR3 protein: CASSFLGGRGTDTQYF
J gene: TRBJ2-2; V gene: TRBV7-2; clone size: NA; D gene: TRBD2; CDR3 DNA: TGTGCCAGCAGTACTAGCGGGGTTCTCTTTAGAAAAACCGGGGAGCTGTTTTTT; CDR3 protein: CASSTSGVLFRKTGELFF
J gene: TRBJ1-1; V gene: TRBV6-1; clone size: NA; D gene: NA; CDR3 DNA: TGTGCCAGCCCACCGACACATACGAACACTGAAGCTTTCTTT; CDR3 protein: CASPPTHTNTEAFF
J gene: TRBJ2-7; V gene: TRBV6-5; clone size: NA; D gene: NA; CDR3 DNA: TGTGCCAGCAGTTACTTTTCAGGGATCGACGAGCAGTACTTC; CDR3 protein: CASSYFSGIDEQYF
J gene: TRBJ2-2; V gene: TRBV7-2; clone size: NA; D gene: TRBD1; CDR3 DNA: TGTGCCAGCAGCCGGGCCGGGACAGTGAACACCGGGGAGCTGTTTTTT; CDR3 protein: CASSRAGTVNTGELFF
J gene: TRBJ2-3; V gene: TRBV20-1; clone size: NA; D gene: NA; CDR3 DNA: TGCAGTGCTAGGAGGGCAGATACGCAGTATTTT; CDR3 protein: CSARRADTQYF
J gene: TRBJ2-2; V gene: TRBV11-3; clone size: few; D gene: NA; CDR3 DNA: TGTGCCAGCATCCCGGGGGGCAGCTACACCGGGGAGCTGTTTTTT; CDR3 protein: CASIPGGSYTGELFF